A selection of T cell receptor beta chains follows, all from one sample in a study of cytomegalovirus exposure and HLA in healthy donors. Profiled with immunoSEQ multiplex PCR; TCRdb holds only in-frame clones, not every one. The sample has about 78,000 clones; approximately 70% are singletons. Sequencing was performed on PBMCs. The source of these receptors is a woman between 35 and 50 years old in good health and CMV-seropositive. Each CDR3 is given with its conserved first and last residue. The D gene is left open where the match is weak. A clone size is listed for some rows: how often the clone was seen (once, few, many), or a class if it is expanded.

V,J,D,size,DNA,CDR3
TRBV7-8,TRBJ2-1,TRBD2,.,TGTGCCAGCAGCCTCCGGGAGGACTCCTACAATGAGCAGTTCTTC,CASSLREDSYNEQFF
TRBV6-5,TRBJ2-3,.,.,TGTGCCAGCAGTTACTCTAGTGTCGCAAGCACAGATACGCAGTATTTT,CASSYSSVASTDTQYF
TRBV10-3,TRBJ1-1,.,few,TGTGCCATCAGTGAGTCGTGGGGGGGTGAAGCTTTCTTT,CAISESWGGEAFF
TRBV30,TRBJ1-6,.,.,TGTGCCTGGAGTGTTGGCCTCGATTCACCCCTCCACTTT,CAWSVGLDSPLHF
TRBV28,TRBJ1-3,TRBD1,few,TGTGCCAGCAGTTCTCATCCGGGACAGGTCTCTGGAAACACCATATATTTT,CASSSHPGQVSGNTIYF
TRBV2,TRBJ1-2,TRBD1,.,TGTGCCAGCCAAGGGACAGGGGCTTATGGCTACACCTTC,CASQGTGAYGYTF
TRBV11-1,TRBJ2-7,.,.,TGTGCCAGCAGCTTAGTATCGACAGCCGAGCAGTACTTC,CASSLVSTAEQYF
TRBV11-2,TRBJ2-3,TRBD2,.,TGTGCCAGCAGCTTATCGACTAGCGGACGCACAGATACGCAGTATTTT,CASSLSTSGRTDTQYF
TRBV6-5,TRBJ1-1,.,.,TGTGCCAGCAGTTGGGGGGAGTTCGCTGAAGCTTTCTTT,CASSWGEFAEAFF
TRBV27,TRBJ2-6,.,.,TGTGCCAGCAGTCAACAGGGTGGCAACGTCCTGACTTTC,CASSQQGGNVLTF
TRBV4-2,TRBJ2-3,TRBD1,.,TGTGCCAGCAGCCTGGGTCAGGGGGCGGACGCAGATACGCAGTATTTT,CASSLGQGADADTQYF